This T cell receptor (beta chain) was documented in a study of T cells after yellow fever vaccination. Findings and caveats of the study: Repertoires obtained by FACS sorting could include abundant clonotypes that entered as contaminants from the bulk population.

TCRdb passed the 5' RACE reads through MiXCR, listing each CDR3 protein once. This sample has approximately 510,000 distinct CDR3 sequences, with 20% to 25% found just once. The CDR3 extends over 14 amino acids. V shed 6 bases, J shed 5 bases, and the junction held 11 bases outside the gene matches. The germline gives CDR1 DFQATT, CDR2 SNEGSKA (reference sequence). The table lists this clonotype with a count of one. Its antigen is currently unknown. The TCR was taken from a man between 18 and 35 years old who received the YFV17D yellow fever vaccine. The J gene is TRBJ1-1, the V gene TRBV20-1; TRBD1 matches 8 bases. Sample: PBMCs, taken more than 20 days after the first yellow fever vaccination. CDR3 protein: CSAPDRGRWTEAFF. Written as DNA, the CDR3 is TGCAGTGCCCCTGACAGGGGTAGGTGGACTGAAGCTTTCTTT.